The following is a T cell receptor beta chain sequence with its context. This record comes from a study of T cells in Graves' hyperthyroidism and ophthalmopathy. Study-wide context: Peripheral blood was taken when the disease was first diagnosed, before any treatment began.

Researchers took RNA transcripts and amplified the TCR beta CDR3 regions from them. In the first-round RT-PCR of the TCR CDR3, the HTBI primer set was used. TCRdb redid the calling of the multiplex PCR reads with MiXCR, one entry per CDR3 protein. The sample has around 420,000 distinct CDR3 sequences; around 15% are singletons. A lack of ophthalmopathy progression within 18 months defined stable Graves' hyperthyroidism. Germline CDR1 is SGHVS and CDR2 is FNYEAQ. The V end lost 3 bases, the J end lost 2 bases, and 13 bases lay between the germline ends. The CDR3 sequence is 16 residues long. V gene TRBV7-6 combines with J gene TRBJ2-2, with D hard to call. The receptor's source is a woman aged 18-35 years with Graves' hyperthyroidism. Sequenced material: blood. CDR3 sequence reads: CASSFFSVTNTGELFF. As DNA, the CDR3 is TGTGCCAGCAGCTTTTTCAGCGTTACTAACACCGGGGAGCTGTTTTTT. Variable domain in full (rest from reference TRBV7-6 and TRBJ2-2): GAGVSQSPRYKVTKRGQDVALRCDPISGHVSLYWYRQALGQGPEFLTYFNYEAQQDKSGLPNDRFSAERPEGSISTLTIQRTEQRDSAMYRCASSFFSVTNTGELFFGEGSRLTVL.